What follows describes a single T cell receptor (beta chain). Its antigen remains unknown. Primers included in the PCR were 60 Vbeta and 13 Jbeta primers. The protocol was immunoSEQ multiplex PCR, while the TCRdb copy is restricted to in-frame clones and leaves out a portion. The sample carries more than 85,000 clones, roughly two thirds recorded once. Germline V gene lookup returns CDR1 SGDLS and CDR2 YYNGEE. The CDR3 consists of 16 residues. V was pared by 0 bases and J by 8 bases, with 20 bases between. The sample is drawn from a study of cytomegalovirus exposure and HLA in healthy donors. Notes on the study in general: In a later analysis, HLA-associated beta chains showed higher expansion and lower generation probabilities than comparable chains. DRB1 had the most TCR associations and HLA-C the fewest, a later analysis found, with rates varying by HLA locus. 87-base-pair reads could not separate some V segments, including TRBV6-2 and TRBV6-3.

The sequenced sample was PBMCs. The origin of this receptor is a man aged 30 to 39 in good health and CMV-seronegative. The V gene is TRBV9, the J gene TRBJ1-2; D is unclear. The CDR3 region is CASSVAPGLETGGYTF. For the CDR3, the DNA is TGTGCCAGCAGCGTAGCCCCGGGGTTAGAGACGGGGGGCTACACCTTC.